The 2 T cell receptor beta chains below were found in one sample sequenced in a study of T cells in Graves' hyperthyroidism and ophthalmopathy. Researchers amplified the TCR beta CDR3 regions from RNA transcripts. RT-PCR in the first round (using the HTBI primer set) targeted the TCR CDR3. Using its own MiXCR run on the multiplex PCR reads, TCRdb lists one record per CDR3 protein. In the table there are hundreds of thousands of distinct CDR3 sequences, 38% of which are singletons. Sequenced material: blood. These receptors all come from a man younger than 30 with Graves' hyperthyroidism.

This chain connects TRBV9 to TRBJ1-5; 9 bases are a match to TRBD1. V lost 0 bases, J lost 7 bases, and 2 bases stayed unmatched. Germline lookup yields CDR1 SGDLS and CDR2 YYNGEE. The CDR3 totals 14 residues. The CDR3 reads CASSVGTGVQPQHF. The CDR3 bases are TGTGCCAGCAGCGTAGGGACAGGGGTCCAGCCCCAGCATTTT.

This clonotype was seen repeatedly, ten times or more. The chain recombines TRBV9 with TRBJ1-1, with TRBD1 matching over 11 bases. The CDR3 is made up of 16 amino acids. Germline V gene data show CDR1 as SGDLS and CDR2 as YYNGEE. The ends lost 0 bases at V and 4 bases at J; junction bases unmatched: 5. The CDR3 nucleotides read TGTGCCAGCAGCGTAGAGGGACAGGGGGACGCCACTGAAGCTTTCTTT. This gives the protein CASSVEGQGDATEAFF.